These 8 T cell receptor beta chains were sequenced from one sample in a study of blood T cells in healthy people across ages. Primers used in a second PCR of about 6 to 12 cycles were a sample-barcoded 5' primer and a J-beta primer mix. TCRdb passed the 5' RACE reads through MiXCR, listing each CDR3 protein once. In the table there are about 380,000 distinct CDR3 sequences, approximately 51% of which are singletons. Sequencing was carried out using blood. The receptors come from a man between 60 and 75 years old in good health.

This sequence joins TRBV7-2 and TRBJ2-1; TRBD1 is a possible D gene (5 bases). The ends were cut back, 0 bases at V and 7 bases at J, with 10 bases in the middle. CDR3 size: 14 residues. Germline CDR1 and CDR2: SGHTA and FQGNSA. As DNA, the CDR3 is TGTGCCAGCAGCTTAGCGCCTGGACATAATGAGCAGTTCTTC. Encoded protein: CASSLAPGHNEQFF.

In this sample, this clonotype turned up once. This chain links TRBV10-3 with TRBJ1-1; TRBD1 agrees at 10 bases. J was trimmed by 7 bases and V by 2 bases; bases with no gene match: 1. The CDR3 sequence is 13 residues long. Germline-derived CDR1 and CDR2 are ENHRY and SYGVKD. The CDR3 DNA sequence: TGTGCCATCAGTGAGCGGGACAGGGGTGAAGCTTTCTTT. Protein product: CAISERDRGEAFF.

The V gene is TRBV10-2, the J gene TRBJ2-7; D may be TRBD1 (5 bases). The CDR3 consists of 11 residues. The V gene's germline CDR1 is WSHSY and CDR2 SAAADI. Deletions cut 7 bases from V and 7 bases from J, with 11 bases between. In DNA form, the CDR3 reads TGCGCCAGCACTCAGGGAAGTGAGCAGTACTTC. Its translation: CASTQGSEQYF.

The chain couples TRBV15 to TRBJ2-1, with no clear D. CDR1 and CDR2 (germline): LNHNV, YYDKDF (reference sequence). V lost 5 bases, J lost 9 bases, and 14 bases lay in between. The CDR3 has 13 residues. CDR3 coding DNA: TGTGCCACCAGCGCCCGGCCATCCGGTGAGCAGTTCTTC. Translation gives CATSARPSGEQFF.

This clonotype has only a few counts. V usage is TRBV20-1 and J usage is TRBJ2-5, with 10 nucleotides matching TRBD2. CDR3 size: 15 residues. V dropped 2 bases and J dropped 4; count of bases not matched to a gene: 7. CDR1 is DFQATT, CDR2 SNEGSKA, per germline (reference sequence). As DNA, the CDR3 is TGCAGTGCTAGATCGGCTAGCGGGGGCGGAGAGACCCAGTACTTC. Translating gives CSARSASGGGETQYF.

The genes are TRBV20-1 and TRBJ2-3; the match to TRBD2 covers 12 bases. Germline CDR1 reads DFQATT; CDR2 reads SNEGSKA (reference sequence). The V and J ends lost 1 base and 6 bases, in that order; junction bases with no gene match: 14. The CDR3 totals 18 residues. This CDR3 reads CSARALRASGGASDTQYF. In DNA form, the CDR3 reads TGCAGTGCTAGAGCCCTCCGGGCTAGCGGGGGGGCCTCGGATACGCAGTATTTT.

V usage is TRBV11-2 and J usage is TRBJ2-7, with 8 bases aligning to TRBD1. There are 15 residues in the CDR3. The trim removed 6 bases at V and 4 bases at J, leaving 11 bases unmatched. Germline values: CDR1 SGHAT, CDR2 FQNNGV. The chain's CDR3 is CASRRTGTGRYEQYF. CDR3 DNA sequence: TGTGCCAGCAGGAGGACCGGGACAGGTCGATACGAGCAGTACTTC.

The chain joins TRBV7-3 to TRBJ2-1; tentatively, D is TRBD1 (6 bases). V was cut by 5 bases and J by 4 bases, with 21 bases left in between. CDR3 length: 17 residues. Germline V gene lookup returns CDR1 SGHTA and CDR2 FQGTGA. CDR3 loop: CASSPLPRTASYNEQFF. CDR3 DNA: TGTGCCAGCAGCCCGTTACCGCGGACAGCGTCTTACAATGAGCAGTTCTTC. Full variable domain (missing parts from reference TRBV7-3 and TRBJ2-1): GAGVSQTPSNKVTEKGKYVELRCDPISGHTALYWYRQSLGQGPEFLIYFQGTGAADDSGLPNDRFFAVRPEGSVSTLKIQRTERGDSAVYLCASSPLPRTASYNEQFFGPGTRLTVL.